These 27 T cell receptor beta chains were sequenced from one sample in a study of T cell responses to AZD1222 COVID-19 vaccine (dated by TCRdb to the early 2020s). The time point label for this specimen denotes: about 28 days (+/-7) after the second vaccine dose. The library came from the immunoSEQ multiplex PCR assay. This is the immuneACCESS table as TCRdb keeps it, with only in-frame sequences that have V and J called. A part of the clones is gone; compared with another copy, unresolved V genes explain less than half, and the rest is unexplained. The sample contains 50,000 to 60,000 clones, around 80% of them found a single time. Roughly 4.9% of the sample is taken by the ten largest. The sequenced sample was peripheral blood, obtained 28 days after the second AZD1222 dose. Receptors originate from an adult who received the AZD1222 COVID-19 vaccine.

The V gene is TRBV27, the J gene TRBJ2-2; 14 bases are shared with TRBD2. Germline CDR1 and CDR2: MNHEY and SMNVEV (reference sequence). The CDR3 covers 14 residues. Trimming at V came to 6 bases and at J to 6 bases, leaving 0 bases not matched to a gene. The CDR3 bases are TGTGCCAGCAGGGGACTAGCGGGAGCCGGGGAGCTGTTTTTT. This codes for CASRGLAGAGELFF.

The chain combines TRBV18 with TRBJ1-3; D not certain. CDR1 is KGHSH and CDR2 is LQKENI in the germline V gene. CDR3 length equals 15 residues. V was shortened by 0 bases and J by 2 bases, with 8 bases between the two germline ends. CDR3 DNA sequence: TGTGCCAGCTCACCACCTAGCCGGGCTGGAAACACCATATATTTT. Translation gives CASSPPSRAGNTIYF.

V usage is TRBV4-2 and J usage is TRBJ1-2; 8 bases fit TRBD1. The CDR3 length is 17 residues. The germline gives CDR1 LGHNA, CDR2 YNFKEQ. V gave up 2 bases and J gave up 3 bases; unmatched junction bases: 11. CDR3 nucleotide sequence: TGTGCCAGCAGCCAAAGCCGGACAGGGACGGGGTACTATGGCTACACCTTC. Translated, it gives CASSQSRTGTGYYGYTF.

This clone came up a few times. The CDR3 DNA reads TGTGCCAGCAGCCAAGTACTAGCGTCCCACAATGAGCAGTTCTTC. This encodes CASSQVLASHNEQFF. The chain carries TRBV4-2 and TRBJ2-1; 7 bases are a match to TRBD2. The V and J ends lost 1 base and 5 bases, in that order; junction bases with no gene match: 5. CDR1 and CDR2 (germline): LGHNA, YNFKEQ. The CDR3 sequence is 15 residues long.

CDR3 amino acids: CAWSVLVIGVGQYV. CDR3 coding DNA: TGTGCCTGGAGTGTATTGGTTATCGGGGTAGGGCAGTACGTC. This rearrangement joins TRBV30 to TRBJ2-7; D perhaps matches TRBD2 (5 bases). The germline CDR1 and CDR2 sequences are GTSNPN and SVGIG (reference sequence). The CDR3 covers 14 residues. With 0 bases removed from V and 9 bases from J, the gap between germline ends came to 18 bases.

With regard to this clone: The same CDR3 also results from other DNA sequences found in this sample. This chain connects TRBV6-5 to TRBJ2-7, with D perhaps given as TRBD1 or TRBD2 (5 bases each). Per germline, CDR1 MNHEY and CDR2 SVGAGI. Trimming cost V 9 bases and J 2 bases, with 11 bases left between them. The CDR3 length is 12 residues. The chain's CDR3 is CASSGTAYEQYF. As DNA, the CDR3 is TGTGCCAGTTCCGGGACGGCCTACGAGCAGTACTTC.

The chain uses TRBV6-5 and TRBJ2-2; tentative D call: TRBD1 (6 bases). CDR1 and CDR2 (germline): MNHEY, SVGAGI. The V and J ends lost 0 bases and 4 bases respectively, with 12 bases between them. The CDR3 has 16 residues. CDR3 sequence: CASSYSNGGLTGELFF. CDR3 in DNA: TGTGCCAGCAGTTACTCGAATGGGGGCCTCACCGGGGAGCTGTTTTTT.

V usage is TRBV4-1 and J usage is TRBJ1-6; no firm D call. From germline, CDR1 is MGHRA and CDR2 YSYEKL. Trimming pared 3 bases from V and 12 bases from J, leaving 12 bases between. The length of the CDR3 is 13 residues. The CDR3 region is CASSQEKLLPLHF. CDR3 DNA: TGCGCCAGCAGCCAGGAAAAACTCTTACCCCTCCACTTT.

This clone came up a few times. The CDR3 reads CASSDLGDRGYEQYV. DNA of the CDR3: TGTGCCAGCAGTGACTTGGGGGACAGGGGTTACGAGCAGTACGTC. The J gene is TRBJ2-7, the V gene TRBV28; 10 nucleotides agree with TRBD1. Germline loops: CDR1 MDHEN, CDR2 SYDVKM. The CDR3 contains 15 residues. V was clipped by 5 bases and J by 4 bases; unmatched bases: 8.

The chain combines TRBV7-9 with TRBJ1-5; no firm D call. From germline, CDR1 is SEHNR and CDR2 FQNEAQ (reference sequence). Trimming shortened V by 6 bases and J by 7 bases, and 22 bases separated the two germline ends. There are 16 residues in the CDR3. CDR3 sequence (DNA): TGTGCCAGCAGTCCCTTGGACGTAGCGGGAGGGCAGCCCCAGCATTTT. As protein: CASSPLDVAGGQPQHF.

This clone was observed a single time. The rearrangement links TRBV12-3 or TRBV12-4 to TRBJ1-2; D unclear. CDR3 length equals 13 residues. V lost 1 base, J lost 3 bases, and 6 bases lay in between. The CDR3 nucleotides are TGTGCCAGCAGTTTAGTAGGAGACTATGGCTACACCTTC. This translates into CASSLVGDYGYTF.

The V and J genes are TRBV28 and TRBJ2-7, with a possible D match to TRBD1 (6 bases). This CDR3 is 14 amino acids long. CDR1 is MDHEN and CDR2 is SYDVKM in the germline V gene. V was clipped by 3 bases and J by 2 bases, with 11 bases between them. This CDR3 reads CASSFRGLTYEQYF. In DNA form, the CDR3 reads TGTGCCAGCAGTTTCAGGGGCCTTACCTACGAGCAGTACTTC.

The CDR3 DNA reads TGTGCCAGCAGGGGACAGCTGAACACTGAAGCTTTCTTT. Translating it yields CASRGQLNTEAFF. The J gene is TRBJ1-1, the V gene TRBV7-8; 7 nucleotides align to TRBD1. This CDR3 has 13 amino acids. Looked up from germline, CDR1 is SGHVS and CDR2 is FQNEAQ. The V gene end was trimmed by 6 bases and the J gene end by 0 bases; junction bases not matched to a gene: 1.

The genes are TRBV9 and TRBJ2-1, with D possibly being TRBD1 (7 bases). Germline values: CDR1 SGDLS, CDR2 YYNGEE. V gave up 0 bases and J gave up 3 bases, with 13 bases separating them. The CDR3 loop spans 16 amino acids. The CDR3 coding sequence is TGTGCCAGCAGCGTAGTGGCGGGACAGAACTACAATGAGCAGTTCTTC. Translating gives CASSVVAGQNYNEQFF.

The V call is TRBV15, the J call TRBJ2-7, with D perhaps matching TRBD1 (5 bases). Per germline, CDR1 LNHNV and CDR2 YYDKDF (reference sequence). Trimming took off 0 bases at V and 7 bases at J, with 19 bases between the two ends. The CDR3 runs 16 residues. This chain's CDR3 is CATSREDIGATREQYF. CDR3 coding DNA: TGTGCCACCAGCAGAGAGGATATAGGGGCCACGAGGGAGCAGTACTTC.

This chain connects TRBV19 to TRBJ1-1; D might be TRBD1 (5 bases). There are 12 residues in the CDR3. Germline CDR1 LNHDA, CDR2 SQIVND (reference sequence). V was cut by 3 bases and J by 7 bases, with 9 bases left in between. CDR3 nucleotides: TGTGCCAGTAGTATTCAGGGTTTTGAAGCTTTCTTT. Its protein product is CASSIQGFEAFF.

CDR3: CASSPTGPSNQPQHF. The CDR3 bases are TGTGCCAGCAGCCCGACGGGGCCGAGCAATCAGCCCCAGCATTTT. The gene calls are TRBV6-2 or TRBV6-3 and TRBJ1-5, with a possible D match to TRBD1 (5 bases). The V gene's germline CDR1 is MNHEY and CDR2 SVGEGT. V lost 6 bases and J lost 1, with 13 bases in between. CDR3 length equals 15 residues.

The chain has TRBV5-1 and TRBJ1-1; D is possibly TRBD1 (6 bases). The V gene lost 4 bases and the J gene lost 0 bases, with 19 bases spanning the gap. Germline lookup yields CDR1 SGHRS and CDR2 YFSETQ. There are 17 residues in the CDR3. DNA for the CDR3: TGCGCCAGCAGCCAACCGGTTGGGGGGACAATGAACACTGAAGCTTTCTTT. Its protein is CASSQPVGGTMNTEAFF.

The V call is TRBV7-8, the J call TRBJ2-3, with 8 bases that match TRBD2. The CDR3 runs 17 residues. Losses at the gene ends were 5 bases for V and 2 bases for J; bases not matched to a gene: 12. Per the germline V gene, CDR1 is SGHVS and CDR2 is FQNEAQ. CDR3: CASSLGGAGEVTDTQYF. The CDR3 nucleotides read TGTGCCAGCAGCCTGGGGGGAGCGGGAGAAGTCACAGATACGCAGTATTTT.

The table lists this clone with a count of one. The chain employs TRBV6-6 and TRBJ2-7; 8 positions agree with TRBD2. The CDR3 is 15 amino acids. J lost 4 bases, V lost 5 bases, and 10 bases had no gene match. Germline CDR1 MNHNY, CDR2 SVGAGI (reference sequence). The CDR3: CASSNSGTSSYEQYF. For the CDR3, the DNA is TGTGCCAGCAGTAATAGCGGGACAAGCTCTTACGAGCAGTACTTC.

The chain employs TRBV6-5 and TRBJ2-2; TRBD2 is a possible D gene (5 bases). V was shortened by 6 bases and J by 3 bases, with 11 bases between the two germline ends. The V gene's germline CDR1 is MNHEY and CDR2 SVGAGI. The CDR3 is made up of 14 amino acids. The CDR3 sequence is CASSPWGDTGELFF. The CDR3 nucleotides are TGTGCCAGCAGCCCGTGGGGAGACACCGGGGAGCTGTTTTTT.

J is TRBJ1-4 and V is TRBV28, with D perhaps matching TRBD1 (6 bases). The CDR3 has 14 amino acids. Germline V gives CDR1 MDHEN, CDR2 SYDVKM. V was pared by 6 bases and J by 10 bases, with 18 bases between. CDR3: CASSTGFGWVKLFF. The DNA for the CDR3 is TGTGCCAGCAGCACAGGGTTTGGGTGGGTAAAACTGTTTTTT.

The count of this clone is one. The chain has TRBV9 and TRBJ1-2; D is undetermined. Trimming removed 2 bases at V and 3 bases at J, with 17 bases between. The germline gives CDR1 SGDLS, CDR2 YYNGEE. This CDR3 has 16 residues. The CDR3 reads CASSVLSAEGDYGYTF. The CDR3 DNA is TGTGCCAGCAGCGTCTTATCAGCCGAGGGTGACTATGGCTACACCTTC.

The chain recombines TRBV19 with TRBJ1-1; D not resolved. CDR3 length: 14 residues. The germline V and J ends were trimmed by 3 bases and 7 bases, with 15 bases remaining between them. The germline CDR1 and CDR2 sequences are LNHDA and SQIVND (reference sequence). CDR3: CASSIRLAEHEAFF. The CDR3 DNA reads as TGTGCCAGTAGTATCAGGTTAGCAGAACATGAAGCTTTCTTT.

J is TRBJ2-1 and V is TRBV5-4, with 15 bases identical to TRBD2. Germline CDR1 SGHNT, CDR2 YYREEE (reference sequence). V trimming: 0 bases; J trimming: 4 bases; junction bases outside the gene matches: 5. The CDR3 is made up of 18 amino acids. In DNA, the CDR3 is TGTGCCAGCAGCTTGGAGGGACTAGCGGGGGGAGGGTACAATGAGCAGTTCTTC. It codes for CASSLEGLAGGGYNEQFF.

The chain carries TRBV5-1 and TRBJ2-5; D is possibly TRBD2 (6 bases). V was pared by 0 bases and J by 5 bases, with 11 bases between. The CDR3 totals 14 residues. The germline gives CDR1 SGHRS, CDR2 YFSETQ. CDR3 sequence: CASSLEGGRETQYF. In DNA, the CDR3 is TGCGCCAGCAGCTTGGAGGGAGGACGGGAGACCCAGTACTTC.

This chain joins TRBV5-1 and TRBJ1-1; TRBD1 agrees at 9 bases. With V trimmed by 4 bases and J by 4 bases, 8 bases remained unmatched. The CDR3 runs to 15 residues. CDR1 is SGHRS and CDR2 is YFSETQ in the germline V gene. The CDR3 nucleotides are TGCGCCAGCAGCACCCAACAGGGGGCCGGCACTGAAGCTTTCTTT. Translation: CASSTQQGAGTEAFF.